The rows below give T cell receptor beta chains drawn from one sample of a study of T cells after yellow fever vaccination. MiXCR, run by TCRdb on the 5' RACE reads, gives a single entry per CDR3 protein. The repertoire holds roughly 120,000 distinct CDR3 sequences, around 6.7% seen once, with approximately 2.7% in the top ten. The sequences come from CD4+ T cells sorted from PBMCs, collected roughly 47 days after the first yellow fever vaccination. The receptors were gathered from a man younger than 35 who received the YFV17D yellow fever vaccine. The CDR3 runs from the conserved cysteine through the conserved F or W. D genes are given only for firm matches. The size field is filled for only some rows; it gives once, few, many or a size class.

. TRBJ2-3 TRBV6-5 . CASSYWIPTPTDTQYF TGTGCCAGCAGTTACTGGATTCCTACCCCCACAGATACGCAGTATTTT
few TRBJ1-1 TRBV7-9 . CASSSRGGDTEAFF TGTGCCAGCAGCTCAAGAGGGGGGGACACTGAAGCTTTCTTT
many TRBJ2-7 TRBV7-2 . CASSLVGGISYEQYF TGTGCCAGCAGCTTAGTCGGGGGCATTTCCTACGAGCAGTACTTC
many TRBJ1-5 TRBV2 . CASTVGTEDQPQHF TGTGCCAGCACCGTGGGGACGGAGGATCAGCCCCAGCATTTT
. TRBJ1-1 TRBV20-1 . CSARGQGGYTEAFF TGCAGTGCTAGGGGGCAGGGCGGGTACACTGAAGCTTTCTTT
many TRBJ2-5 TRBV21-1 . CASSKEKGNRQETQYF TGTGCCAGCAGCAAAGAAAAGGGGAACAGACAAGAGACCCAGTACTTC
many TRBJ1-4 TRBV11-2 . CASSLDRYRQLFF TGTGCCAGCAGCTTAGATCGGTACCGACAGCTGTTTTTT
. TRBJ2-3 TRBV5-1 TRBD2 CASSYSSSGGAGDTQYF TGCGCCAGCAGCTACAGTAGCAGCGGGGGGGCCGGAGATACGCAGTATTTT
many TRBJ1-3 TRBV7-2 TRBD1 CASSLAPQGAGNTIYF TGTGCCAGCAGCTTAGCCCCTCAGGGGGCTGGAAACACCATATATTTT
. TRBJ1-2 TRBV10-3 . CAISENSYGYTF TGTGCCATCAGTGAGAACTCCTATGGCTACACCTTC
many TRBJ2-3 TRBV20-1 . CSAPWGTATDTQYF TGCAGTGCCCCCTGGGGAACTGCCACAGATACGCAGTATTTT
many TRBJ2-3 TRBV5-5 TRBD1 CASSPTQGMRPDTQYF TGTGCCAGCAGCCCGACACAGGGGATGAGGCCAGATACGCAGTATTTT
many TRBJ1-4 TRBV5-1 . CASSLAGHPRPEKLFF TGCGCCAGCAGCTTGGCAGGACACCCGCGGCCTGAAAAACTGTTTTTT
many TRBJ2-3 TRBV20-1 TRBD2 CSAAALTSGEQYF TGCAGTGCTGCGGCTCTGACTAGCGGGGAACAGTATTTT
many TRBJ1-2 TRBV12-3/TRBV12-4 . CASSRGDYGYTF TGTGCCAGCAGTAGAGGGGACTATGGCTACACCTTC
many TRBJ1-1 TRBV7-2 . CASRHRTATRTEAFF TGTGCCAGCAGACACAGGACTGCCACCCGAACTGAAGCTTTCTTT
many TRBJ1-3 TRBV10-3 . CAISAPRSGNTIYF TGTGCCATCAGTGCACCTCGCTCTGGAAACACCATATATTTT
few TRBJ1-3 TRBV4-3 . CASSLTGTGNTIYF TGCGCCAGCAGCTTAACAGGGACGGGAAACACCATATATTTT
many TRBJ2-5 TRBV7-2 . CASSPRRGDQETQYF TGTGCCAGCAGCCCTAGGCGGGGCGACCAAGAGACCCAGTACTTC
many TRBJ2-3 TRBV5-1 TRBD2 CASSPSGASTDTQYF TGCGCCAGCAGCCCTAGCGGGGCTAGCACAGATACGCAGTATTTT
many TRBJ1-5 TRBV11-2 . CASSLDVGSSQPQHF TGTGCCAGCAGCTTAGACGTGGGGAGCAGTCAGCCCCAGCATTTT
many TRBJ2-3 TRBV11-1 TRBD1 CASSTRTGSTDTQYF TGTGCCAGCAGCACCCGGACAGGGAGCACAGATACGCAGTATTTT
many TRBJ2-5 TRBV12-3/TRBV12-4 TRBD2 CASSFSSGGAETQYF TGTGCCAGCAGTTTCTCTAGCGGGGGTGCGGAGACCCAGTACTTC
many TRBJ2-5 TRBV15 . CATSRDRGSETQYF TGTGCCACCAGCAGAGATCGCGGATCGGAGACCCAGTACTTC
many TRBJ2-5 TRBV5-1 TRBD2 CASSSYGLAGVQETQYF TGCGCCAGCAGCTCGTACGGACTAGCGGGGGTTCAAGAGACCCAGTACTTC
many TRBJ2-5 TRBV28 . CASSLLLSAGQETQYF TGTGCCAGCAGTCTACTCTTGTCCGCAGGGCAAGAGACCCAGTACTTC
many TRBJ2-5 TRBV12-3/TRBV12-4 . CASRDHQETQYF TGTGCCAGCCGGGATCACCAAGAGACCCAGTACTTC
many TRBJ2-1 TRBV6-2/TRBV6-3 . CASRPDLGGENEQFF TGTGCCAGCAGGCCCGACCTGGGGGGCGAGAATGAGCAGTTCTTC
many TRBJ1-1 TRBV18 . CASSPPSEQNTEAFF TGTGCCAGCTCACCACCGTCGGAGCAGAACACTGAAGCTTTCTTT